This T cell receptor beta chain was profiled in a study of T cell changes during pregnancy in multiple sclerosis. The CDR3 has 17 amino acids. Germline loops: CDR1 SGHRS, CDR2 YFSETQ. V was shortened by 9 bases and J by 8 bases, with 29 bases between the two germline ends. The table came from immunoSEQ multiplex PCR; TCRdb's copy has only in-frame clones and leaves some out. The data hold under 50,000 clones, with 70% to 90% observed a single time. The chain combines TRBV5-1 with TRBJ1-4; D is possibly TRBD1 (6 bases). The sequencing here drew on CD8+ T cells from peripheral blood mononuclear cells, taken in the first trimester of pregnancy. This clonotype was obtained from a female donor with multiple sclerosis, enrolled in a pregnancy study. Written as DNA, the CDR3 is TGCGCCACTAGCCCATACTACAGGGCAGAGGAAGTAGAAAAACTGTTTTTT. The encoded protein is CATSPYYRAEEVEKLFF.